The TCR beta chain described here comes from a study of blood T cell repertoires in COVID-19. Study-level background: The study drew acute and convalescent COVID-19 samples from the United States, Italy and Spain.

V lost 2 bases and J 1 base, leaving 15 bases between the germline ends. Germline V gene lookup returns CDR1 GTSNPN and CDR2 SVGIG (reference sequence). The CDR3 has 16 amino acids. Profiling relied on immunoSEQ multiplex PCR, and the TCRdb table lists in-frame clones only, not all of them. This sample yields around 250,000 clones, of which 70% to 90% are seen a single time; approximately 5.1% belongs to the top ten. This clonotype was obtained from a man in his forties or fifties with active or convalescent COVID-19. The chain couples TRBV30 to TRBJ1-5; perhaps TRBD1 as D (5 bases). The sequenced sample consisted of peripheral blood. This CDR3 reads CAWSPLGVGSNQPQHF. CDR3 DNA sequence: TGTGCCTGGAGTCCCCTAGGGGTCGGGAGCAATCAGCCCCAGCATTTT.